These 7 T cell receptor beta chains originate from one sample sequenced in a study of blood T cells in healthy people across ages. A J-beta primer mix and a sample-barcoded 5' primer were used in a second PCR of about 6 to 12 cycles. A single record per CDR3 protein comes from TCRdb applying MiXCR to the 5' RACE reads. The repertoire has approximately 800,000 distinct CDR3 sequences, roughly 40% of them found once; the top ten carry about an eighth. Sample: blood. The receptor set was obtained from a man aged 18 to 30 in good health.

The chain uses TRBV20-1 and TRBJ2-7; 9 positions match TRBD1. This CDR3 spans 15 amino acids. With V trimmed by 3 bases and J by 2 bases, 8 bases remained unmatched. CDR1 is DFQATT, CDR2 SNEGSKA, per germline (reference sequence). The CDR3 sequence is CSARTGQGLTYEQYF. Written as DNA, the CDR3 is TGCAGTGCTAGGACCGGACAGGGGCTAACCTACGAGCAGTACTTC.

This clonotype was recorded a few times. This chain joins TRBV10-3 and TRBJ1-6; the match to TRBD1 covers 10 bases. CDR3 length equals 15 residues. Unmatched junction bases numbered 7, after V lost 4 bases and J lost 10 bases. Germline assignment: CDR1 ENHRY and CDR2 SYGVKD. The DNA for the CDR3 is TGTGCCATCAGTGGGGGGACAGGGGCGGAATCACCCCTCCACTTT. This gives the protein CAISGGTGAESPLHF.

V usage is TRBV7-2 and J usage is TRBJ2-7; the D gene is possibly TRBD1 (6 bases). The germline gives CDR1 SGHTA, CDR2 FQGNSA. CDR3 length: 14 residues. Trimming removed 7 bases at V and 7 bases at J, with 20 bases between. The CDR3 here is CASKKGARDNEQYF. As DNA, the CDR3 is TGTGCCAGCAAAAAAGGGGCCAGGGACAATGAGCAGTACTTC.

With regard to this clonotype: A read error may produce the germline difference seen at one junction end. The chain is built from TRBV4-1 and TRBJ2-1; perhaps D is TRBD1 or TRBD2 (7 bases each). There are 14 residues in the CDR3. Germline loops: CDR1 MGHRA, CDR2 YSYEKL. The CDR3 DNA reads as TGTGCCAGCAGCCAAGCGGGACAGAACAATGAGCAGTTCTTC. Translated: CASSQAGQNNEQFF.

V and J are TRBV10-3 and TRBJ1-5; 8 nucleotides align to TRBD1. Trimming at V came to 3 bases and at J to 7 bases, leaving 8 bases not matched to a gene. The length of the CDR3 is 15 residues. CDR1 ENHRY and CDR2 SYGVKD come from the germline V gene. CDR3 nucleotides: TGTGCCATCAGTGACGACAGGGGCGTGAGGCAGCCCCAGCATTTT. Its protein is CAISDDRGVRQPQHF.

The CDR3 DNA sequence: TGTGCCAGCAGCTTCGAAGCGGGGGATTACAATGAGCAGTACTTC. Its protein product is CASSFEAGDYNEQYF. The V gene is TRBV7-2, the J gene TRBJ2-7, with 8 bases that match TRBD2. Germline lookup yields CDR1 SGHTA and CDR2 FQGNSA. The CDR3 extends over 15 amino acids. V dropped 3 bases and J dropped 7; count of bases not matched to a gene: 11.

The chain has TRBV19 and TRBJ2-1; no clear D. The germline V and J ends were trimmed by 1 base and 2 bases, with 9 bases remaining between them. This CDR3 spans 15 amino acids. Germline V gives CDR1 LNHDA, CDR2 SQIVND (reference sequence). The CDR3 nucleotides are TGTGCCAGTAGTATAGTGGAATCAACCTACAATGAGCAGTTCTTC. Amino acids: CASSIVESTYNEQFF.